These 12 T cell receptor beta chains were sequenced from one sample in a study of CD8+ T cells in alopecia areata. RNA was isolated and reverse transcribed to cDNA, the sequencing template. Some clones are missing from TCRdb's copy, which holds only in-frame ones; the method was immunoSEQ multiplex PCR. The repertoire holds about 190,000 clones, with 50% to 70% as singletons. The sample in question was CD4+ T cells sorted from blood, obtained at week 0. The receptors originated from a human donor with alopecia areata.

This clone came up a few times. V gene TRBV4-2 combines with J gene TRBJ1-1; weak D call: TRBD1 (5 bases). Trimming removed 1 base at V and 4 bases at J, with 13 bases between. Germline CDR1 is LGHNA and CDR2 is YNFKEQ. CDR3 length: 15 residues. The CDR3 bases are TGTGCCAGCAGCCAAGTCATCTCAGGGTTCACTGAAGCTTTCTTT. Translation gives CASSQVISGFTEAFF.

The gene calls are TRBV30 and TRBJ2-1; D is uncertain. The germline V gene encodes CDR1 GTSNPN and CDR2 SVGIG (reference sequence). The CDR3 spans 13 residues. The ends were cut back, 2 bases at V and 2 bases at J, with 7 bases in the middle. The chain's CDR3 is CAWSYTAYNEQFF. The CDR3, as DNA: TGTGCCTGGAGTTACACAGCCTACAATGAGCAGTTCTTC.

The chain recombines TRBV25-1 with TRBJ1-6; D gene ambiguous. The V end was cut by 6 bases, the J end by 2 bases, with 14 bases between. The length of the CDR3 is 16 residues. Germline V lookup: CDR1 MGHDK, CDR2 SYGVNS. CDR3 nucleotide sequence: TGTGCCAGCAGGAGGAGCGGGGTAGCCTATAATTCACCCCTCCACTTT. Translated, it gives CASRRSGVAYNSPLHF.

J is TRBJ1-4 and V is TRBV27; tentatively, D is TRBD1 (6 bases). Trimming removed 1 base from V and 7 bases from J, with 13 bases in between. CDR1 MNHEY and CDR2 SMNVEV come from the germline V gene (reference sequence). This CDR3 contains 15 residues. The CDR3 protein is CASSLYLQGTEKLFF. Here the CDR3 DNA reads TGTGCCAGCAGTTTATATTTACAGGGCACTGAAAAACTGTTTTTT.

The V gene is TRBV30, the J gene TRBJ1-2; D gene uncertain. The length of the CDR3 is 11 residues. Germline CDR1 GTSNPN, CDR2 SVGIG (reference sequence). V lost 0 bases to trimming and J lost 4 bases, with 3 bases between them. The DNA of the CDR3 is TGTGCCTGGAGTGTGGGCTATGGCTACACCTTC. Translating gives CAWSVGYGYTF.

Many counts were recorded for this clone. This chain links TRBV9 with TRBJ2-1; the match to TRBD2 covers 13 bases. The ends lost 4 bases at V and 8 bases at J; junction bases unmatched: 9. There are 16 residues in the CDR3. Germline lookup yields CDR1 SGDLS and CDR2 YYNGEE. The CDR3 here is CASSPRLAGGVDEQFF. CDR3 nucleotide sequence: TGTGCCAGCAGCCCCCGACTAGCGGGGGGCGTGGATGAGCAGTTCTTC.

V usage is TRBV29-1 and J usage is TRBJ1-1; 7 positions agree with TRBD1. Germline V lookup: CDR1 SQVTM, CDR2 ANQGSEA. Trimming cost V 4 bases and J 12 bases; bases outside gene matches: 8. The CDR3 contains 11 residues. CDR3 residues: CSVGDRERTFF. Here the CDR3 DNA reads TGCAGCGTTGGTGACAGGGAAAGGACTTTCTTT. Combining the CDR3 with reference TRBV29-1 and TRBJ1-1 gives the whole variable domain SAVISQKPSRDICQRGTSLTIQCQVDSQVTMMFWYRQQPGQSLTLIATANQGSEATYESGFVIDKFPISRPNLTFSTLTVSNMSPEDSSIYLCSVGDRERTFFGQGTRLTVV.

This chain links TRBV15 with TRBJ2-5; D perhaps matches TRBD1 (5 bases). The CDR3 sequence is 13 residues long. Trimming left V 7 bases short and J 4 bases short, with 13 bases between. Germline lookup yields CDR1 LNHNV and CDR2 YYDKDF (reference sequence). CDR3 in amino acids: CATNQGVPETQYF. The CDR3 nucleotides are TGTGCCACCAATCAAGGGGTACCAGAGACCCAGTACTTC.

The chain links TRBV6-1 to TRBJ2-7, with 11 bases matching TRBD2. The V gene end was trimmed by 6 bases and the J gene end by 0 bases; junction bases not matched to a gene: 4. Germline V gene lookup returns CDR1 MNHNS and CDR2 SASEGT. The CDR3 sequence is 15 residues long. The CDR3 DNA follows: TGTGCCAGCAGCCATACTAGCGGGGGCTCCTACGAGCAGTACTTC. Its protein product is CASSHTSGGSYEQYF.

The chain couples TRBV30 to TRBJ1-2; 9 nucleotides line up with TRBD1. The CDR3 totals 13 residues. Germline V CDR1 and CDR2: GTSNPN, SVGIG (reference sequence). V lost 4 bases to trimming and J lost 4 bases; unmatched junction nucleotides: 4. The CDR3 nucleotides are TGTGCCTGGACCAGGACAGGGGCCTATGGCTACACCTTC. This encodes CAWTRTGAYGYTF.

The chain couples TRBV30 to TRBJ2-3; D is perhaps TRBD1 (5 bases). The ends were cut back, 2 bases at V and 0 bases at J, with 9 bases in the middle. Germline CDR1 and CDR2: GTSNPN and SVGIG (reference sequence). The CDR3 has 14 amino acids. CDR3 DNA: TGTGCCTGGAGTAGGACACATAGCACAGATACGCAGTATTTT. Its protein product is CAWSRTHSTDTQYF.

The chain joins TRBV5-1 to TRBJ2-5; TRBD2 agrees at 13 bases. J lost 1 base, V lost 4 bases, and 4 bases had no gene match. There are 16 residues in the CDR3. Germline V lookup: CDR1 SGHRS, CDR2 YFSETQ. Here the CDR3 reads CASSRLAGGSQETQYF. CDR3 nucleotides: TGCGCCAGCAGCAGACTAGCGGGGGGCTCCCAAGAGACCCAGTACTTC.